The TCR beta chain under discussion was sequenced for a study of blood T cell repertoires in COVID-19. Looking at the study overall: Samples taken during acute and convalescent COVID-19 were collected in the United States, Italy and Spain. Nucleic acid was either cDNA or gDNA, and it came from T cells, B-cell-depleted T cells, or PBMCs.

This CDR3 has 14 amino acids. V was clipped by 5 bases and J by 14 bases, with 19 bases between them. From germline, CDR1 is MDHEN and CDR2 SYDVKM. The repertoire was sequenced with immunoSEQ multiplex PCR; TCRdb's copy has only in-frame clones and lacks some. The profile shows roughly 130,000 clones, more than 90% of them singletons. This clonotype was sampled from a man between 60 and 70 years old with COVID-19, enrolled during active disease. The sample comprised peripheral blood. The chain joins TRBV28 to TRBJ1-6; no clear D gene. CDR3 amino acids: CASSQPREGWALHF. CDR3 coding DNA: TGTGCCAGCAGTCAACCTCGGGAGGGCTGGGCCCTCCACTTT. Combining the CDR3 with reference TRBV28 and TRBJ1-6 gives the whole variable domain DVKVTQSSRYLVKRTGEKVFLECVQDMDHENMFWYRQDPGLGLRLIYFSYDVKMKEKGDIPEGYSVSREKKERFSLILESASTNQTSMYLCASSQPREGWALHFGNGTRLTVT.